These 13 T cell receptor beta chains originate from one sample sequenced in a study of blood T cell repertoires in COVID-19. Profiled with immunoSEQ multiplex PCR; TCRdb holds only in-frame clones, not every one. Of roughly 190,000 clones in the sample, 84% were seen once. Sample: PBMCs or T cells enriched from blood (not recorded which). These receptors all come from a woman aged 30 to 39 who had been exposed to COVID-19.

V usage is TRBV10-2 and J usage is TRBJ1-6, with TRBD1 as a possible D gene (5 bases). Trimming pared 0 bases from V and 6 bases from J, leaving 9 bases between. Germline CDR1 reads WSHSY; CDR2 reads SAAADI. This CDR3 contains 15 residues. CDR3 nucleotide sequence: TGCGCCAGCAGTGAGTCACGGGGGAGTAATTCACCCCTCCACTTT. The encoded protein is CASSESRGSNSPLHF.

This rearrangement joins TRBV19 to TRBJ2-1; 11 bases line up with TRBD2. CDR3 size: 14 residues. V lost 7 bases, J lost 8 bases, and 7 bases stayed unmatched. Germline CDR1 LNHDA, CDR2 SQIVND (reference sequence). The CDR3 sequence: CASMLLAGVDEQFF. The CDR3 DNA follows: TGTGCCAGTATGTTACTAGCGGGGGTCGATGAGCAGTTCTTC.

The rearrangement uses TRBV30 and TRBJ1-1; the D is unclear. Between the trimmed V and J ends, which lost 0 bases and 8 bases, there was a span of 13 bases. CDR3 length: 13 amino acids. The germline CDR1 and CDR2 sequences are GTSNPN and SVGIG (reference sequence). CDR3 loop: CAWSVQAELEAFF. The CDR3 region has the DNA TGTGCCTGGAGTGTACAAGCGGAGCTGGAAGCTTTCTTT. Together with reference TRBV30 and TRBJ1-1, the CDR3 gives the full variable domain: SQTIHQWPATLVQPVGSPLSLECTVEGTSNPNLYWYRQAAGRGLQLLFYSVGIGQISSEVPQNLSASRPQDRQFILSSKKLLLSDSGFYLCAWSVQAELEAFFGQGTRLTVV.

The chain links TRBV9 to TRBJ1-1; D gene unclear. This CDR3 region has 14 residues. CDR1 is SGDLS, CDR2 YYNGEE, per germline. The V end was cut by 0 bases, the J end by 1 base, with 7 bases between. Here the CDR3 reads CASSVVAENTEAFF. CDR3 nucleotides: TGTGCCAGCAGCGTAGTTGCAGAGAACACTGAAGCTTTCTTT.

The chain uses TRBV6-4 and TRBJ2-6, with TRBD1 matching over 9 bases. With 2 bases clipped from V and 4 bases from J, the junction kept 6 bases outside the gene matches. The CDR3 runs 17 residues. Germline V gives CDR1 MRHNA, CDR2 SNTAGT. The CDR3 region is CASSDGYRGQGANVLTF. CDR3 coding DNA: TGTGCCAGCAGTGACGGGTACAGGGGGCAAGGGGCCAACGTCCTGACTTTC.

This clone appeared a few times. This same CDR3 is encoded by further DNA sequences in the sample. Written as DNA, the CDR3 is TGCGCCAGCAGTTTACAGGGGAACTATGGCTACACCTTC. Translation: CASSLQGNYGYTF. The J gene is TRBJ1-2, the V gene TRBV5-1; TRBD1 aligns across 7 bases. J gave up 2 bases and V 5 bases, and 3 bases lay outside the gene matches. The CDR3 runs 13 residues. CDR1 is SGHRS and CDR2 is YFSETQ in the germline V gene.

The genes are TRBV6-5 and TRBJ1-5, with TRBD1 identical over 8 bases. Germline V gives CDR1 MNHEY, CDR2 SVGAGI. V lost 6 bases to trimming and J lost 9 bases; unmatched junction nucleotides: 10. This CDR3 spans 14 amino acids. The CDR3 DNA is TGTGCCAGCAGCGAGTCAGGGGGCCAGGGGCCCCAGCATTTT. Translating it yields CASSESGGQGPQHF.

The genes are TRBV2 and TRBJ1-4; maybe TRBD1 (5 bases). The germline gives CDR1 SNHLY, CDR2 FYNNEI. The CDR3 contains 11 residues. The V end lost 6 bases, the J end lost 7 bases, and 6 bases lay between the germline ends. As DNA, the CDR3 is TGTGCCAGCAGGCAGGGTGAAAAACTGTTTTTT. This encodes CASRQGEKLFF.

This clone was detected once. This rearrangement joins TRBV10-3 to TRBJ1-2; the D gene is possibly TRBD1 (6 bases). Germline V lookup: CDR1 ENHRY, CDR2 SYGVKD. The CDR3 contains 14 residues. The V end lost 4 bases, the J end lost 6 bases, and 15 bases lay between the germline ends. The CDR3 coding sequence is TGTGCCATCAGTGCTAAGACAGGAGAAGATGGCTACACCTTC. This sequence encodes CAISAKTGEDGYTF.

The V gene is TRBV2, the J gene TRBJ1-1, with a possible D match to TRBD1 (6 bases). Trimming removed 3 bases from V and 0 bases from J, with 8 bases in between. Per germline, CDR1 SNHLY and CDR2 FYNNEI. This CDR3 comprises 14 residues. The CDR3 DNA reads TGTGCCAGCAGTGAGGGGGCCATGAACACTGAAGCTTTCTTT. This encodes CASSEGAMNTEAFF. Together with reference TRBV2 and TRBJ1-1, the CDR3 gives the full variable domain: EPEVTQTPSHQVTQMGQEVILRCVPISNHLYFYWYRQILGQKVEFLVSFYNNEISEKSEIFDDQFSVERPDGSNFTLKIRSTKLEDSAMYFCASSEGAMNTEAFFGQGTRLTVV.

About this clone: This same CDR3 is encoded by further DNA sequences in the sample. The CDR3 is CASSLGQNTEAFF. As DNA, the CDR3 is TGTGCCAGCAGCTTAGGGCAGAACACTGAAGCTTTCTTT. The chain joins TRBV7-9 to TRBJ1-1; D is unclear. Trimming removed 1 base from V and 1 base from J, with 4 bases in between. This CDR3 has 13 residues. Germline V gene lookup returns CDR1 SEHNR and CDR2 FQNEAQ (reference sequence).

This chain joins TRBV5-1 and TRBJ2-1; D remains unclear. The germline V gene has CDR1 SGHRS and CDR2 YFSETQ. The ends were cut back, 2 bases at V and 1 base at J, with 7 bases in the middle. The CDR3 has 14 amino acids. CDR3 sequence (DNA): TGCGCCAGCAGCTTCCCCGGGTCCTACAATGAGCAGTTCTTC. Amino acids: CASSFPGSYNEQFF.

The chain has TRBV7-2 and TRBJ1-2; perhaps TRBD1 as D (5 bases). The V end was cut by 3 bases, the J end by 5 bases, with 10 bases between. Germline V gene lookup returns CDR1 SGHTA and CDR2 FQGNSA. This CDR3 contains 13 residues. This CDR3 is CASSLGLWYGYTF. The CDR3 DNA reads TGTGCCAGCAGCTTGGGACTGTGGTATGGCTACACCTTC.